Listed here are 25 T cell receptor beta chains from one sample, sequenced in a study of cytomegalovirus exposure and HLA in healthy donors. The PCR had 60 Vbeta and 13 Jbeta primers. Using immunoSEQ multiplex PCR, the repertoire was profiled, and TCRdb retains in-frame clones only, with some absent. This table has approximately 120,000 clones, roughly 71% appearing once. Sequencing used PBMCs. These receptors came from a woman between 65 and 79 years old in good health and CMV-seropositive.

The CDR3 sequence: CAISQLDSGELFF. The CDR3 nucleotides are TGTGCCATCAGTCAGCTGGACAGCGGGGAGCTGTTTTTT. The V gene is TRBV10-3, the J gene TRBJ2-2; tentative D call: TRBD1 (6 bases). The CDR3 consists of 13 residues. Germline V gives CDR1 ENHRY, CDR2 SYGVKD. V gave up 5 bases and J gave up 7 bases, with 11 bases separating them.

Concerning this clone: Other DNA sequences in the sample encode the same CDR3. The chain couples TRBV7-9 to TRBJ1-5; no firm D call. CDR3 length equals 12 residues. Germline lookup yields CDR1 SEHNR and CDR2 FQNEAQ (reference sequence). Between the trimmed V and J ends, which lost 3 bases and 4 bases, there was a span of 4 bases. CDR3 sequence: CASSFSNQPQHF. The CDR3 DNA follows: TGTGCCAGCAGCTTTAGTAATCAGCCCCAGCATTTT. The complete variable domain, with remaining parts taken from reference TRBV7-9 and TRBJ1-5, reads DTGVSQNPRHKITKRGQNVTFRCDPISEHNRLYWYRQTLGQGPEFLTYFQNEAQLEKSRLLSDRFSAERPKGSFSTLEIQRTEQGDSAMYLCASSFSNQPQHFGDGTRLSIL.

The V and J genes are TRBV27 and TRBJ2-7; the D gene is possibly TRBD2 (7 bases). V lost 5 bases to trimming and J lost 1 base, with 15 bases between them. Per germline, CDR1 MNHEY and CDR2 SMNVEV (reference sequence). CDR3 length equals 15 residues. CDR3 protein: CASSPRGGFSYEQYF. CDR3 DNA sequence: TGTGCCAGCAGTCCTAGGGGGGGATTTTCCTACGAGCAGTACTTC.

This clone was counted a few times. The chain joins TRBV6-1 to TRBJ2-7, with a tentative D call TRBD2 (7 bases). CDR1 is MNHNS and CDR2 is SASEGT in the germline V gene. The V end lost 5 bases, the J end lost 2 bases, and 16 bases lay between the germline ends. The CDR3 sequence is 15 residues long. CDR3 residues: CASSRLGGQAYEQYF. CDR3 DNA: TGTGCCAGCAGTCGGTTGGGGGGGCAAGCCTACGAGCAGTACTTC.

The chain employs TRBV5-1 and TRBJ2-7; D may be TRBD1 (6 bases). The CDR3 spans 13 residues. Trimming removed 7 bases at V and 1 base at J, with 12 bases between. Germline V gene data show CDR1 as SGHRS and CDR2 as YFSETQ. The DNA of the CDR3 is TGCGCCAGCGGGGACATCGGGTCCTACGAGCAGTACTTC. Translated, it gives CASGDIGSYEQYF.

The chain is built from TRBV5-8 and TRBJ2-5; D uncertain. V was trimmed by 4 bases and J by 5 bases, leaving 9 bases between them. CDR1 and CDR2 (germline): SGHTS, YDEGEE. The CDR3 contains 12 residues. The CDR3 DNA sequence: TGTGCCAGCAGCGCGGCGAGGGAGACCCAGTACTTC. Translation: CASSAARETQYF.

The gene calls are TRBV29-1 and TRBJ1-3; the match to TRBD1 covers 8 bases. The CDR3 length is 13 residues. Trimming removed 7 bases from V and 4 bases from J; junction bases left unmatched: 6. Germline V gene data show CDR1 as SQVTM and CDR2 as ANQGSEA. The CDR3 DNA sequence: TGCAGCGCCGGACAGGGAGGAGGAAACACCATATATTTT. It yields the protein CSAGQGGGNTIYF.

The genes are TRBV6-1 and TRBJ1-1; no reliable D call. The germline CDR1 and CDR2 sequences are MNHNS and SASEGT. The CDR3 has 14 amino acids. V shed 3 bases and J shed 3 bases, with 11 bases lying between them. The CDR3 is CASSEELRYTEAFF. The CDR3 bases are TGTGCCAGCAGTGAGGAGCTACGCTACACTGAAGCTTTCTTT.

The J gene is TRBJ1-1, the V gene TRBV10-3; D is possibly TRBD1 (6 bases). V was cut by 3 bases and J by 6 bases, with 14 bases left in between. The length of the CDR3 is 14 residues. CDR1 is ENHRY, CDR2 SYGVKD, per germline. The CDR3 DNA follows: TGTGCCATCAGTGAAGCGGGGGCTCGGGCTGAAGCTTTCTTT. Translation: CAISEAGARAEAFF.

This rearrangement joins TRBV5-1 to TRBJ2-3; D might be TRBD2 (6 bases). Germline-derived CDR1 and CDR2 are SGHRS and YFSETQ. V was shortened by 0 bases and J by 0 bases, with 11 bases between the two germline ends. The CDR3 totals 16 residues. This chain's CDR3 is CASSLGGVSSTDTQYF. In DNA form, the CDR3 reads TGCGCCAGCAGCTTGGGGGGGGTGTCTAGCACAGATACGCAGTATTTT. Variable domain in full (rest from reference TRBV5-1 and TRBJ2-3): KAGVTQTPRYLIKTRGQQVTLSCSPISGHRSVSWYQQTPGQGLQFLFEYFSETQRNKGNFPGRFSGRQFSNSRSEMNVSTLELGDSALYLCASSLGGVSSTDTQYFGPGTRLTVL.

The V and J genes are TRBV9 and TRBJ2-7, with no clear D. This CDR3 is 14 amino acids long. Trimming took 4 bases from V and 6 from J, leaving 17 bases between them. Germline CDR1 and CDR2: SGDLS and YYNGEE. The CDR3 region has the DNA TGTGCCAGCAGCCCTACGATAACGCCGGGCGAGCAGTACTTC. This codes for CASSPTITPGEQYF.

CDR3 residues: CASSKVAPGQGDYEQYF. The CDR3 coding sequence is TGTGCCAGCAGCAAAGTCGCCCCGGGACAGGGGGACTACGAGCAGTACTTC. The chain joins TRBV21-1 to TRBJ2-7; the table gives TRBD1 as D, unverified against the DNA. TRBV21-1 is labeled a pseudogene. This CDR3 contains 17 residues.

The CDR3 region has the DNA TGCAGCGTTGAAGAAAGACAGGGGGCTCCTGAAGCTTTCTTT. This codes for CSVEERQGAPEAFF. The chain couples TRBV29-1 to TRBJ1-1, with TRBD1 matching 10 bases. The germline gives CDR1 SQVTM, CDR2 ANQGSEA. V dropped 0 bases and J dropped 6; count of bases not matched to a gene: 4. The CDR3 extends over 14 amino acids.

V is TRBV19 and J is TRBJ1-5; 7 bases map to TRBD1. The CDR3 length is 17 residues. V lost 4 bases, J lost 1 base, and 10 bases stayed unmatched. Germline values: CDR1 LNHDA, CDR2 SQIVND (reference sequence). The CDR3 sequence: CASSTGTETGSNQPQHF. In DNA, the CDR3 is TGTGCCAGTAGTACAGGGACAGAGACTGGGAGCAATCAGCCCCAGCATTTT.

V and J are TRBV4-1 and TRBJ1-1; TRBD1 aligns across 9 bases. Unmatched junction bases numbered 3, after V lost 0 bases and J lost 1 base. The CDR3 totals 16 residues. The germline V gene has CDR1 MGHRA and CDR2 YSYEKL. CDR3: CASSQEGTGPNTEAFF. CDR3 nucleotide sequence: TGCGCCAGCAGCCAAGAGGGGACAGGGCCGAACACTGAAGCTTTCTTT.

CDR3 bases: TGTGCCATCAAGGGGGACGATGGACCTTACGAGCAGTACTTC. This encodes CAIKGDDGPYEQYF. The chain employs TRBV10-3 and TRBJ2-7; D perhaps matches TRBD1 (6 bases). V was shortened by 7 bases and J by 4 bases, with 17 bases between the two germline ends. This CDR3 region has 14 residues. The V gene's germline CDR1 is ENHRY and CDR2 SYGVKD.

This rearrangement joins TRBV11-1 to TRBJ2-5, with 7 bases that match TRBD1. The CDR3 covers 13 residues. Germline CDR1 and CDR2: SGHAT and FQDESV (reference sequence). The J segment lost 3 bases and the V segment lost 5 bases, leaving 3 bases of the junction unmatched. CDR3 sequence: CASSDDREETQYF. DNA for the CDR3: TGTGCCAGCAGCGACGACAGGGAAGAGACCCAGTACTTC.

The chain carries TRBV6-4 and TRBJ2-2, with D unclear. The CDR3 extends over 13 amino acids. Looked up from germline, CDR1 is MRHNA and CDR2 is SNTAGT. V was shortened by 4 bases and J by 2 bases, with 5 bases between the two germline ends. The CDR3 reads CASSGQNTGELFF. In DNA, the CDR3 is TGTGCCAGCAGTGGACAAAACACCGGGGAGCTGTTTTTT.

A remark on this clone: The sample has other DNA sequences that encode this CDR3 too. This chain joins TRBV6-5 and TRBJ1-2; 8 bases line up with TRBD1. Germline trimming cut 0 bases from V and 2 bases from J; bases unmatched to any gene: 2. The CDR3 spans 15 residues. Germline-derived CDR1 and CDR2 are MNHEY and SVGAGI. The CDR3 bases are TGTGCCAGCAGTTACTCGAACAGGGGGAACTATGGCTACACCTTC. Its protein is CASSYSNRGNYGYTF.

The rearrangement uses TRBV25-1 and TRBJ1-3, with D maybe TRBD1 (5 bases). Germline loops: CDR1 MGHDK, CDR2 SYGVNS. V dropped 1 base and J dropped 0 bases, with 10 bases sitting between them. This CDR3 has 16 residues. The CDR3 loop reads CASSEWEGISGNTIYF. The DNA for the CDR3 is TGTGCCAGCAGTGAATGGGAGGGGATCTCTGGAAACACCATATATTTT.

This clone showed up just a few times. The chain links TRBV6-4 to TRBJ2-2, with D tentatively TRBD1 (5 bases). V gave up 8 bases and J gave up 5 bases, with 12 bases separating them. The CDR3 length is 13 residues. Germline loops: CDR1 MRHNA, CDR2 SNTAGT. Written as DNA, the CDR3 is TGTGCCAGCGGCGCTCAGGGTACCGGGGAGCTGTTTTTT. Protein: CASGAQGTGELFF.

The chain joins TRBV2 to TRBJ2-4; the match to TRBD2 covers 9 bases. V lost 4 bases, J lost 7 bases, and 8 bases stayed unmatched. Germline V gene data show CDR1 as SNHLY and CDR2 as FYNNEI. The CDR3 is 15 amino acids. As DNA, the CDR3 is TGTGCCAGCAGTGTTGGGGCTAGCGGGGAGAACATTCAGTACTTC. This sequence encodes CASSVGASGENIQYF.

The chain recombines TRBV19 with TRBJ1-1; 10 nucleotides align to TRBD1. V lost 7 bases, J lost 1 base, and 6 bases stayed unmatched. There are 15 residues in the CDR3. Germline V gene sequence: CDR1 LNHDA, CDR2 SQIVND (reference sequence). CDR3 loop: CASMDRGGRNTEAFF. CDR3 DNA: TGTGCCAGTATGGACAGGGGGGGGAGGAACACTGAAGCTTTCTTT.

In this sample, this clone turned up many times. This chain joins TRBV5-6 and TRBJ1-2, with 10 bases aligning to TRBD1. CDR3 length: 14 residues. Germline assignment: CDR1 SGHDT and CDR2 YYEEEE. J was trimmed by 4 bases and V by 4 bases; bases with no gene match: 4. The CDR3 DNA sequence: TGTGCCAGCAGCAAGGGACAGGGGACCTATGGCTACACCTTC. Its translation: CASSKGQGTYGYTF.

The rearrangement links TRBV25-1 to TRBJ2-7; 9 nucleotides match TRBD1. The CDR3 has 17 residues. Trimming took 8 bases from V and 4 from J; bases not matched to a gene: 18. Germline CDR1 is MGHDK and CDR2 is SYGVNS. Here the CDR3 DNA reads TGTGCCAGCCGAGGTTCGGGGCCGGGACAGGGAAGGTACGAGCAGTACTTC. Protein: CASRGSGPGQGRYEQYF.